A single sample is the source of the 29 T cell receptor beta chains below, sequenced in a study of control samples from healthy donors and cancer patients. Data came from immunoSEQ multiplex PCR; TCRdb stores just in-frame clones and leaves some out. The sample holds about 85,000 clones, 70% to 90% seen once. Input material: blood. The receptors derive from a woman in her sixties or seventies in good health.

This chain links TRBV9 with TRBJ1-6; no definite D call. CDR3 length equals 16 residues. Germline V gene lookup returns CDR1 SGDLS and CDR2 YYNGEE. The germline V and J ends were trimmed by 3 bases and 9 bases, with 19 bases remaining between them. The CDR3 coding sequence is TGTGCCAGCAGCGGAGTGAAGATGGGCGAATTTTCACCCCTCCACTTT. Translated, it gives CASSGVKMGEFSPLHF.

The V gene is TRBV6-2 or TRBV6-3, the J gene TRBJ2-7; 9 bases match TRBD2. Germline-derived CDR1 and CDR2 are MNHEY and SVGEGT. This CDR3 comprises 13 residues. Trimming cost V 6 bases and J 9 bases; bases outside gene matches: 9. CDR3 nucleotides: TGTGCCAGCAGCGCGGGAGGGGTGGTAAGGCAGTACTTC. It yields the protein CASSAGGVVRQYF.

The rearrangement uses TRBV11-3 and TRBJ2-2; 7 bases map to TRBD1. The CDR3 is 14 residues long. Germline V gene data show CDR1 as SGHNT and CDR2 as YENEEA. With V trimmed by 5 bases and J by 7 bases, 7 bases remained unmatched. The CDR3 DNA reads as TGTGCCAGCAGCCCGACAGGGTACGGCGGGGAGCTGTTTTTT. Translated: CASSPTGYGGELFF.

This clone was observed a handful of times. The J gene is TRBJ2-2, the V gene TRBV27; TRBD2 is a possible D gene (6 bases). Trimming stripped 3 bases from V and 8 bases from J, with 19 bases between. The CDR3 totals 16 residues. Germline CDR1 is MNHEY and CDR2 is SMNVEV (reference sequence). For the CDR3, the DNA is TGTGCCAGCAGTTTTTTCCCCCGGCGGGGTCCAGGGGAGCTGTTTTTT. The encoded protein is CASSFFPRRGPGELFF.

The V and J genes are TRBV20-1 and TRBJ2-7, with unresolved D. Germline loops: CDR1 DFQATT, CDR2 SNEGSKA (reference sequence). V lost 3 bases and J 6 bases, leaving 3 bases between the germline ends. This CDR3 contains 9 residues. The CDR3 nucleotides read TGCAGTGCTAGCCCCGAGCAGTACTTC. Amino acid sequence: CSASPEQYF.

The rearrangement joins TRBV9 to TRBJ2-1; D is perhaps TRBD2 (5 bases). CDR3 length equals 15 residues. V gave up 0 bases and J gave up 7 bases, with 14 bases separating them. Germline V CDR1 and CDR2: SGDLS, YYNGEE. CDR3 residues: CASSVGWSGENEQFF. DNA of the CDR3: TGTGCCAGCAGCGTAGGATGGTCCGGGGAGAATGAGCAGTTCTTC.

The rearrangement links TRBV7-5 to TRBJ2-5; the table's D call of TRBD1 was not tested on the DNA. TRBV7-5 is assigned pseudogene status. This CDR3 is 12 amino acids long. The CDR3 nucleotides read TGTGCCAGGACACCGCCCAGGGAGACCCAGTACTTC. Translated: CARTPPRETQYF.

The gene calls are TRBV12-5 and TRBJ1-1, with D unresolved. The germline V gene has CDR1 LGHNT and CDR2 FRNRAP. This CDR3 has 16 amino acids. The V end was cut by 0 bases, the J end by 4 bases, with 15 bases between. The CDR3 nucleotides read TGTGCTAGTGGTTTGGTACCCAAGGTGATCGGCACTGAAGCTTTCTTT. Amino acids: CASGLVPKVIGTEAFF.

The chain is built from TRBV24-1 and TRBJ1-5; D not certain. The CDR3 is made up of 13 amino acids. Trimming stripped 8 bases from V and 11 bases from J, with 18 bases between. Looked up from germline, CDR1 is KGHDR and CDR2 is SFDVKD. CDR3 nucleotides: TGTGCCACCAATCTGGCCGGAAAATCAGCCCAGCATTTT. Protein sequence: CATNLAGKSAQHF.

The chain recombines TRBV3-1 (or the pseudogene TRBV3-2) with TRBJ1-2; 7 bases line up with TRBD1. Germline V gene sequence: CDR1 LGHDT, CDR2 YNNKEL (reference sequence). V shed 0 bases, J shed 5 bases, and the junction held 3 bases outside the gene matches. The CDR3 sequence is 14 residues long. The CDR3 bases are TGTGCCAGCAGCCAAGAGCAGGGGGGGTATGGCTACACCTTC. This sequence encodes CASSQEQGGYGYTF.

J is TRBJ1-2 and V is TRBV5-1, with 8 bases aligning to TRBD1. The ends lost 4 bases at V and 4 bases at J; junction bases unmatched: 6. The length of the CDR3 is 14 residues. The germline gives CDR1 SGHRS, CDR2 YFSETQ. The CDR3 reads CASSPGGDRYGYTF. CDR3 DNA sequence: TGCGCCAGCAGCCCAGGGGGCGACCGCTATGGCTACACCTTC.

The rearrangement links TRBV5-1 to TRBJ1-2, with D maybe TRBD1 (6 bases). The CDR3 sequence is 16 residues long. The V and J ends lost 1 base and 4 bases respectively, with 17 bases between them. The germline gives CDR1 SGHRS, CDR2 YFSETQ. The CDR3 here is CASSLTGAETVYGYTF. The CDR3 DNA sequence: TGCGCCAGCAGCTTGACGGGGGCGGAGACCGTCTATGGCTACACCTTC.

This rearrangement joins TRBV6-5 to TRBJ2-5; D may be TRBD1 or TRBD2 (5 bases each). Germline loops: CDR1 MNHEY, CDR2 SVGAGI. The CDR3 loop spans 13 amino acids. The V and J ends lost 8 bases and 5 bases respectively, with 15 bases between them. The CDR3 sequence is CASRTGLTETQYF. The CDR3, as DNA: TGTGCCAGCCGTACGGGGCTCACGGAGACCCAGTACTTC.

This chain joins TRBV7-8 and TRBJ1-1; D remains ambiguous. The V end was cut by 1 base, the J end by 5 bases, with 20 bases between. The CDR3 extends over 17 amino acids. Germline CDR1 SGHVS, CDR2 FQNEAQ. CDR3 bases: TGTGCCAGCAGCTTAGTCTCCTTAGGAAGTGTTGGGACTGAAGCTTTCTTT. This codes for CASSLVSLGSVGTEAFF.

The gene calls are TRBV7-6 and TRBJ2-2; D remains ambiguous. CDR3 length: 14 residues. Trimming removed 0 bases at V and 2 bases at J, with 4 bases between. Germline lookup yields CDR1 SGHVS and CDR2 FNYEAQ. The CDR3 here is CASSLASNTGELFF. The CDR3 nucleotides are TGTGCCAGCAGCTTAGCTTCTAACACCGGGGAGCTGTTTTTT.

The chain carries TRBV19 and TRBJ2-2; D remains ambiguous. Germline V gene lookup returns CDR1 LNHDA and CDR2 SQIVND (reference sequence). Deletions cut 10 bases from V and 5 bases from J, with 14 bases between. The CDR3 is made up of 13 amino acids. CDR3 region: CATNPQNTGELFF. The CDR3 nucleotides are TGTGCCACCAATCCCCAGAATACCGGGGAGCTGTTTTTT.

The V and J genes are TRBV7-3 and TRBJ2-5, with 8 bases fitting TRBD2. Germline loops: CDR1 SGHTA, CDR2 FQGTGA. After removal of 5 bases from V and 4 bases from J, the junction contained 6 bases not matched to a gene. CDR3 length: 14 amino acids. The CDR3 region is CASSPGRASETQYF. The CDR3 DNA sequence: TGTGCCAGCAGCCCCGGGAGGGCCTCAGAGACCCAGTACTTC. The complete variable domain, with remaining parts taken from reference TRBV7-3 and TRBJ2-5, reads GAGVSQTPSNKVTEKGKYVELRCDPISGHTALYWYRQSLGQGPEFLIYFQGTGAADDSGLPNDRFFAVRPEGSVSTLKIQRTERGDSAVYLCASSPGRASETQYFGPGTRLLVL.

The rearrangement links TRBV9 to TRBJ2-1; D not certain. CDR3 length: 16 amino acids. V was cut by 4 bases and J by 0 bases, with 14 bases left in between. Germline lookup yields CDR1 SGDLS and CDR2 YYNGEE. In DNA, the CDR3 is TGTGCCAGCAGCACCCGACGACAAGCCTCCTACAATGAGCAGTTCTTC. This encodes CASSTRRQASYNEQFF.

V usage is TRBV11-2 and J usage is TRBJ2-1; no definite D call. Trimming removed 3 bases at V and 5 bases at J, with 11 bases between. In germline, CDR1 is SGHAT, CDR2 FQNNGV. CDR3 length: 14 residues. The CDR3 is CASSFDGPHNEQFF. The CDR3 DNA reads TGTGCCAGCAGCTTCGACGGGCCCCACAATGAGCAGTTCTTC. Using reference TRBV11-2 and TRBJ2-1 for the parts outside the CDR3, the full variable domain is EAGVAQSPRYKIIEKRQSVAFWCNPISGHATLYWYQQILGQGPKLLIQFQNNGVVDDSQLPKDRFSAERLKGVDSTLKIQPAKLEDSAVYLCASSFDGPHNEQFFGPGTRLTVL.

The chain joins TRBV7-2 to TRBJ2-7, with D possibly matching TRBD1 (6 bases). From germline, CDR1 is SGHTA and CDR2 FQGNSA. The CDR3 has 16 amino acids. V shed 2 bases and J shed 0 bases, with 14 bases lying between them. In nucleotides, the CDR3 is TGTGCCAGCAGCTTACAGGGGCAGGTAGGCTCCTACGAGCAGTACTTC. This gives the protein CASSLQGQVGSYEQYF.

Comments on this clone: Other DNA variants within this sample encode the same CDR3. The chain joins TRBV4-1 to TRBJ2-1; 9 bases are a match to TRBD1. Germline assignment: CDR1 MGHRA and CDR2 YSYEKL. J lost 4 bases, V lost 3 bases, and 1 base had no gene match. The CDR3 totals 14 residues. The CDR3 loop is CASSQGQGYNEQFF. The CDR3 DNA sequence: TGCGCCAGCAGCCAGGGACAGGGTTACAATGAGCAGTTCTTC.

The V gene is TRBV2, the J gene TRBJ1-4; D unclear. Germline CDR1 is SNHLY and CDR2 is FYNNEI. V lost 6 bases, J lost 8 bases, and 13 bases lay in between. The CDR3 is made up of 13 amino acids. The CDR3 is CASRREVGEKLFF. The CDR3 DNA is TGTGCCAGCAGGCGGGAGGTAGGCGAAAAACTGTTTTTT.

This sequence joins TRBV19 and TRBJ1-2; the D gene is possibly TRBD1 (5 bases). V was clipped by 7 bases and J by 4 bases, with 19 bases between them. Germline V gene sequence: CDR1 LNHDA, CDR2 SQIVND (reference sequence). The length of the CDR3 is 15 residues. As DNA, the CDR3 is TGTGCCAGTACCCCCTCAGACAGTAACATCTATGGCTACACCTTC. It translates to CASTPSDSNIYGYTF. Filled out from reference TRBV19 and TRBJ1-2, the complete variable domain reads DGGITQSPKYLFRKEGQNVTLSCEQNLNHDAMYWYRQDPGQGLRLIYYSQIVNDFQKGDIAEGYSVSREKKESFPLTVTSAQKNPTAFYLCASTPSDSNIYGYTFGSGTRLTVV.

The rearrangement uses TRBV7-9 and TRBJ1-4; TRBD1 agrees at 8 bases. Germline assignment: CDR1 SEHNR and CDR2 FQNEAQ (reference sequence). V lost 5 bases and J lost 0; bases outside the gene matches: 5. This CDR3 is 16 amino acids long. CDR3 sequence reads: CASSLSQGATNEKLFF. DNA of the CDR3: TGTGCCAGCAGCCTATCACAGGGGGCAACTAATGAAAAACTGTTTTTT. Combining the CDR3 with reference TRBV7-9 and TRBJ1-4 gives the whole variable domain DTGVSQNPRHKITKRGQNVTFRCDPISEHNRLYWYRQTLGQGPEFLTYFQNEAQLEKSRLLSDRFSAERPKGSFSTLEIQRTEQGDSAMYLCASSLSQGATNEKLFFGSGTQLSVL.

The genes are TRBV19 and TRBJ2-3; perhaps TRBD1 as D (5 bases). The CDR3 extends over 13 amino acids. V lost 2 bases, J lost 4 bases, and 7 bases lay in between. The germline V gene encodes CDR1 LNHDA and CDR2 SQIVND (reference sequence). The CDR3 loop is CASSIQGSDTQYF. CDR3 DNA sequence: TGTGCCAGTAGTATACAGGGCTCAGATACGCAGTATTTT.

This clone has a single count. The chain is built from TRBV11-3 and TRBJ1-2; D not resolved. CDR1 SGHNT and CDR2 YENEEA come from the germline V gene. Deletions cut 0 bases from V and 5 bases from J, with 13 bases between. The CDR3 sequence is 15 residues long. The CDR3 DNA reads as TGTGCCAGCAGCTTAGATTCAACGGGGTCGTATGGCTACACCTTC. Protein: CASSLDSTGSYGYTF. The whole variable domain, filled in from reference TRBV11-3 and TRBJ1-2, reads EAGVVQSPRYKIIEKKQPVAFWCNPISGHNTLYWYLQNLGQGPELLIRYENEEAVDDSQLPKDRFSAERLKGVDSTLKIQPAELGDSAVYLCASSLDSTGSYGYTFGSGTRLTVV.

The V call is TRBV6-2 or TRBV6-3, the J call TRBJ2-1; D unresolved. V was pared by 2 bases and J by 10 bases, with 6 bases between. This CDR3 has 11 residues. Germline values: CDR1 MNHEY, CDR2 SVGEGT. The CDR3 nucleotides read TGTGCCAGCAGTTACCTTTCCGAGCAGTTCTTC. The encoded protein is CASSYLSEQFF.

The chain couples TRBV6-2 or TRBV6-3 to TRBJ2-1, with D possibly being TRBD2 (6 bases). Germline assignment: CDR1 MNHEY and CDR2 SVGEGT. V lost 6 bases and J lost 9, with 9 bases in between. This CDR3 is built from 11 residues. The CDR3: CASSHGSEQFF. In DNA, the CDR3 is TGTGCCAGCAGCCACGGGAGTGAGCAGTTCTTC.

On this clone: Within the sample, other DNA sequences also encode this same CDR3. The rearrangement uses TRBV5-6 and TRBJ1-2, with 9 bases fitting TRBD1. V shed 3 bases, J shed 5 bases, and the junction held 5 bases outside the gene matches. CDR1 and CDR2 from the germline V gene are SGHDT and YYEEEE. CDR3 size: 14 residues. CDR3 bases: TGTGCCAGCAGCTGGGACAGGGTCGATTATGGCTACACCTTC. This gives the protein CASSWDRVDYGYTF.